This TCR beta chain came from a study of blood T cells in healthy people across ages. Study-level findings and limits: Both naive CD4+ cell counts and diversity were greater in long-lived donors than in aged donors. Diversity figures based on one million T cells were deemed too low.

Notes on this clonotype: The antigen remains undetermined.

Then a second PCR, running roughly 7 to 11 cycles, was carried out with a sample-barcoded 5' primer and a J-beta primer mix. TCRdb itself ran the 5' RACE reads through MiXCR, one entry per CDR3 protein. The table shows about a million distinct CDR3 sequences, with just over 50% occurring only once. The V gene's germline CDR1 is SGHRS and CDR2 YFSETQ. This CDR3 comprises 15 residues. V lost 0 bases and J 7 bases, leaving 14 bases between the germline ends. Caucasian, healthy and from Russia, the donors were aged between about 6 and 100. This TCR was recovered from a woman aged 55-69 years in good health. The chain couples TRBV5-1 to TRBJ2-1, with a tentative D call TRBD2 (5 bases). Sequencing was carried out using blood. CDR3 DNA sequence: TGCGCCAGCAGCTTGGCGCCCGGCGGGCAGAATGAGCAGTTCTTC. Residues: CASSLAPGGQNEQFF.